This record concerns one T cell receptor (beta chain) sequence. Its cognate antigen is unknown. CDR3 length: 18 residues. Germline V gives CDR1 SGHAT, CDR2 FQNNGV. V dropped 0 bases and J dropped 4; count of bases not matched to a gene: 12. This entry comes from a study of cytomegalovirus exposure and HLA in healthy donors. Study-level findings and limits: According to an earlier analysis, most TCR beta V segments yielded productive rearrangements about 90% or about 30% of the time. A few CMV-associated chains were confirmed in vitro to be specific for CMV antigens. Later analysis identified 16,951 TCR beta sequences associated with HLA alleles, using a false discovery rate threshold of 0.05.

The donors comprised healthy bone marrow donors. The PCR employed 60 Vbeta primers together with 13 Jbeta primers. Generated by immunoSEQ multiplex PCR, the TCRdb table keeps only in-frame clones and is missing some. Of 130,000 or so clones in the sample, 80% to 85% are singletons; the top ten hold 2% to 2.5%. The source of this sequence is a woman between 40 and 55 years old in good health and CMV-seronegative. The chain uses TRBV11-2 and TRBJ2-1; 7 positions match TRBD1. The material sequenced was PBMCs. The CDR3 region has the DNA TGTGCCAGCAGCTTAGATTTAGCATTAGGACAGGCTTACAATGAGCAGTTCTTC. Protein product: CASSLDLALGQAYNEQFF.